A single sample gave rise to the 32 T cell receptor beta chains below, sequenced in a study of shared clonotypes between healthy human individuals. The data were produced by immunoSEQ multiplex PCR, yet TCRdb's version contains in-frame clones alone and is incomplete. This table has about 1 million clones, about 70% appearing once. The sequenced sample was memory CD4+ T cells sorted from blood. Subset indicated: CD45RA-negative fraction. The receptor source for this set is a man between 18 and 29 years old in good health.

The chain couples TRBV11-3 to TRBJ1-5, with D uncertain. The germline CDR1 and CDR2 sequences are SGHNT and YENEEA. V lost 5 bases, J lost 15 bases, and 20 bases lay in between. This CDR3 region has 13 residues. The CDR3 protein is CASSRSDGTWVHF. The CDR3, as DNA: TGTGCCAGCAGCCGATCCGACGGCACTTGGGTGCATTTT.

This sequence joins TRBV29-1 and TRBJ2-1; no definite D call. V was pared by 8 bases and J by 0 bases, with 8 bases between. Germline CDR1 reads SQVTM; CDR2 reads ANQGSEA. This CDR3 is 12 amino acids long. The CDR3 DNA follows: TGCAGCCAGAAGAGCTCCTACAATGAGCAGTTCTTC. Translating gives CSQKSSYNEQFF.

This clone was seen only a few times. The V call is TRBV28, the J call TRBJ1-2; TRBD1 aligns across 9 bases. The V segment lost 8 bases and the J segment 7 bases; nucleotides outside the gene matches: 11. The CDR3 totals 14 residues. Germline loops: CDR1 MDHEN, CDR2 SYDVKM. This chain's CDR3 is CASGNGDRVGGYTF. The DNA for the CDR3 is TGTGCCAGCGGGAATGGGGACAGGGTCGGTGGCTACACCTTC.

This chain uses TRBV6-6 with TRBJ2-1, with D maybe TRBD1 (6 bases). Trimming pared 6 bases from V and 6 bases from J, leaving 12 bases between. Germline assignment: CDR1 MNHNY and CDR2 SVGAGI (reference sequence). This CDR3 has 13 amino acids. The CDR3 protein is CASSPTGGNEQFF. In DNA, the CDR3 is TGTGCCAGCAGCCCGACAGGAGGCAATGAGCAGTTCTTC.

This clone came up a few times. The chain carries TRBV6-5 and TRBJ2-1, with a tentative D call TRBD1 (5 bases). Germline CDR1 reads MNHEY; CDR2 reads SVGAGI. This CDR3 contains 14 residues. V lost 1 base to trimming and J lost 7 bases, with 11 bases between them. The CDR3 DNA reads as TGTGCCAGCAGTTACTGGCAGGGCCGGAATGAGCAGTTCTTC. This sequence encodes CASSYWQGRNEQFF.

Comment on this clone: One end of the junction is discordant with germline, which a read error may explain. V is TRBV7-7 and J is TRBJ2-5, with 7 nucleotides matching TRBD1. From germline, CDR1 is SSHAT and CDR2 FNYEAQ (reference sequence). The CDR3 length is 15 residues. The CDR3 bases are TGTGCTAGCAGCTCCCAAGGGACAGAGAAAGAGACCCAGTACTTC. Protein: CASSSQGTEKETQYF. The variable domain in full, with the rest retrieved from reference TRBV7-7 and TRBJ2-5, is GAGVSQSPRYKVTKRGQDVTLRCDPISSHATLYWYQQALGQGPEFLTYFNYEAQPDKSGLPSDRFSAERPEGSISTLTIQRTEQRDSAMYRCASSSQGTEKETQYFGPGTRLLVL.

The gene calls are TRBV30 and TRBJ2-5, with 10 bases identical to TRBD1. With 5 bases clipped from V and 1 base from J, the junction kept 4 bases outside the gene matches. The CDR3 runs 14 residues. The germline V gene encodes CDR1 GTSNPN and CDR2 SVGIG (reference sequence). The CDR3 DNA follows: TGTGCCTGGGCGTGGACAGGGGGCCAAGAGACCCAGTACTTC. Its protein is CAWAWTGGQETQYF.

This clone was counted between two and nine times. This chain links TRBV30 with TRBJ2-2; either TRBD1 or TRBD2 may fit D (7 bases each). Germline lookup yields CDR1 GTSNPN and CDR2 SVGIG (reference sequence). CDR3 length: 13 residues. V dropped 2 bases and J dropped 15 bases, with 19 bases sitting between them. In DNA form, the CDR3 reads TGTGCCTGGAGTAGCATTCAGGGGGGGTTGGTGTTTTTT. This codes for CAWSSIQGGLVFF. The full variable domain, in which reference TRBV30 and TRBJ2-2 provide the parts outside the CDR3, is SQTIHQWPATLVQPVGSPLSLECTVEGTSNPNLYWYRQAAGRGLQLLFYSVGIGQISSEVPQNLSASRPQDRQFILSSKKLLLSDSGFYLCAWSSIQGGLVFFGEGSRLTVL.

CDR3 sequence reads: CAWSVASQGNTEAFF. CDR3 nucleotides: TGTGCCTGGAGTGTAGCGAGTCAGGGGAACACTGAAGCTTTCTTT. The V call is TRBV30, the J call TRBJ1-1, with D perhaps matching TRBD1 (5 bases). Germline assignment: CDR1 GTSNPN and CDR2 SVGIG (reference sequence). This CDR3 spans 15 amino acids. V dropped 0 bases and J dropped 1 base, with 12 bases sitting between them.

This clone came up once. J is TRBJ2-7 and V is TRBV7-2; 7 bases line up with TRBD2. Germline V CDR1 and CDR2: SGHTA, FQGNSA. The CDR3 runs to 12 residues. The V gene end was trimmed by 5 bases and the J gene end by 9 bases; junction bases not matched to a gene: 7. In DNA form, the CDR3 reads TGTGCCAGCAGCGAAAGGACGGGGGGGCAGTACTTC. As protein: CASSERTGGQYF.

The chain couples TRBV30 to TRBJ1-5; TRBD1 matches at 7 bases. CDR1 and CDR2 from the germline V gene are GTSNPN and SVGIG (reference sequence). The CDR3 has 14 residues. Losses at the gene ends were 2 bases for V and 4 bases for J; bases not matched to a gene: 5. In DNA form, the CDR3 reads TGTGCCTGGAGTACTGGACAGGAGAATCAGCCCCAGCATTTT. This encodes CAWSTGQENQPQHF.

This clone was recorded a few times. The chain joins TRBV29-1 to TRBJ2-7; 10 nucleotides match TRBD1. The CDR3 has 14 residues. CDR1 is SQVTM, CDR2 ANQGSEA, per germline. The J segment lost 4 bases and the V segment lost 4 bases, leaving 7 bases of the junction unmatched. In DNA form, the CDR3 reads TGCAGCGTTGTTGTTCGGGACAGGGGATACGAGCAGTACTTC. Protein: CSVVVRDRGYEQYF.

This clone appeared a few times. The J gene is TRBJ1-5, the V gene TRBV6-6, with D hard to call. Trimming left V 7 bases short and J 5 bases short, with 9 bases between. Germline V gene lookup returns CDR1 MNHNY and CDR2 SVGAGI (reference sequence). The CDR3 has 12 amino acids. The CDR3: CASKPYDQPQHF. CDR3 in DNA: TGTGCCAGCAAGCCTTATGATCAGCCCCAGCATTTT.

The chain couples TRBV9 to TRBJ2-3; 15 bases map to TRBD2. The germline V gene encodes CDR1 SGDLS and CDR2 YYNGEE. The CDR3 is made up of 18 amino acids. Trimming took 1 base from V and 5 from J; bases not matched to a gene: 8. The CDR3 sequence: CASSVPLGLAGGRDTQYF. In DNA, the CDR3 is TGTGCCAGCAGCGTACCCTTGGGACTAGCGGGGGGCAGAGATACGCAGTATTTT.

This sequence joins TRBV18 and TRBJ1-5, with 8 bases lining up with TRBD1. The CDR3 loop spans 15 amino acids. Germline values: CDR1 KGHSH, CDR2 LQKENI. J was trimmed by 11 bases and V by 2 bases; bases with no gene match: 11. The CDR3 reads CASSPVPGQAATQHF. For the CDR3, the DNA is TGTGCCAGCTCACCAGTCCCGGGACAGGCTGCAACCCAGCATTTT. Complete variable domain (other parts from reference TRBV18 and TRBJ1-5): NAGVMQNPRHLVRRRGQEARLRCSPMKGHSHVYWYRQLPEEGLKFMVYLQKENIIDESGMPKERFSAEFPKEGPSILRIQQVVRGDSAAYFCASSPVPGQAATQHFGDGTRLSIL.

Turning to this clone: The same CDR3 is also encoded by other DNA sequences in this sample. The genes are TRBV19 and TRBJ2-1; D is unresolved. In germline, CDR1 is LNHDA, CDR2 SQIVND (reference sequence). The CDR3 sequence is 12 residues long. V lost 8 bases to trimming and J lost 2 bases, with 7 bases between them. The CDR3 DNA reads as TGTGCCAGTTCTAGGCCCTACAATGAGCAGTTCTTC. Translation: CASSRPYNEQFF.

CDR3 protein: CASSLSGLSEETQYF. In DNA, the CDR3 is TGTGCCAGCAGCTTGTCGGGACTAAGCGAAGAGACCCAGTACTTC. The V call is TRBV5-5, the J call TRBJ2-5; 7 bases line up with TRBD2. V lost 1 base to trimming and J lost 3 bases; unmatched junction nucleotides: 6. The germline V gene has CDR1 SGHKS and CDR2 YYEKEE (reference sequence). The CDR3 contains 15 residues. The complete variable domain, with remaining parts taken from reference TRBV5-5 and TRBJ2-5, reads DAGVTQSPTHLIKTRGQQVTLRCSPISGHKSVSWYQQVLGQGPQFIFQYYEKEERGRGNFPDRFSARQFPNYSSELNVNALLLGDSALYLCASSLSGLSEETQYFGPGTRLLVL.

About this clone: One end of the junction does not line up with germline, which may come from a read error. V gene TRBV30 combines with J gene TRBJ2-2; D might be TRBD2 (6 bases). The germline gives CDR1 GTSNPN, CDR2 SVGIG (reference sequence). This CDR3 spans 11 amino acids. CDR3 protein: CAGTNTGELFF. The CDR3 DNA is TGCGCGGGGACGAACACCGGGGAGCTGTTTTTT.

This clone showed up just a few times. This sequence joins TRBV13 and TRBJ2-7; 7 bases are shared with TRBD1. Germline assignment: CDR1 PRHDT and CDR2 FYEKMQ (reference sequence). This CDR3 has 14 residues. The ends lost 6 bases at V and 4 bases at J; junction bases unmatched: 9. This chain's CDR3 is CASRWKGARYEQYF. DNA of the CDR3: TGTGCCAGCAGATGGAAGGGGGCGCGATACGAGCAGTACTTC.

This CDR3 is CAIQGNSGNTIYF. The CDR3 DNA reads TGTGCCATACAGGGCAACTCTGGAAACACCATATATTTT. V and J are TRBV10-3 and TRBJ1-3; perhaps TRBD1 as D (6 bases). The CDR3 covers 13 residues. Between the trimmed V and J ends, which lost 9 bases and 0 bases, there was a span of 9 bases. CDR1 and CDR2 (germline): ENHRY, SYGVKD.

This clone was seen a few times. The rearrangement joins TRBV10-1 to TRBJ1-1, with D perhaps TRBD1 (6 bases). CDR1 and CDR2 (germline): WNHNN, SYGVQD (reference sequence). The CDR3 runs to 13 residues. V lost 6 bases to trimming and J lost 1 base, with 9 bases between them. The CDR3 reads CASSRGQNTEAFF. The CDR3 region has the DNA TGCGCCAGCAGCCGGGGACAGAACACTGAAGCTTTCTTT.

V is TRBV7-2 and J is TRBJ1-4, with D hard to call. This CDR3 region has 13 residues. V gave up 3 bases and J gave up 4 bases, with 6 bases separating them. Germline CDR1 and CDR2: SGHTA and FQGNSA. The CDR3 coding sequence is TGTGCCAGCAGCTTGTACAGTAATGAAAAACTGTTTTTT. Translation: CASSLYSNEKLFF.

This clone was seen more than once but under ten times. This sequence joins TRBV30 and TRBJ1-1, with 9 bases identical to TRBD1. The CDR3 runs 15 residues. Germline V gives CDR1 GTSNPN, CDR2 SVGIG (reference sequence). The ends lost 0 bases at V and 4 bases at J; junction bases unmatched: 6. CDR3 region: CAWSVPGTGTTEAFF. CDR3 DNA: TGTGCCTGGAGTGTACCCGGGACAGGGACCACTGAAGCTTTCTTT.

V usage is TRBV10-3 and J usage is TRBJ1-2; D is unresolved. Between the trimmed V and J ends, which lost 8 bases and 7 bases, there was a span of 14 bases. The CDR3 runs 12 residues. The germline CDR1 and CDR2 sequences are ENHRY and SYGVKD. CDR3 coding DNA: TGTGCCATCTTTAGACTGGGCCGTGGCTACACCTTC. Translated: CAIFRLGRGYTF.

Concerning this clone: Other DNA sequences in this specimen translate into the identical CDR3. The chain links TRBV28 to TRBJ1-1, with D perhaps TRBD1 (5 bases). The CDR3 has 15 amino acids. CDR1 MDHEN and CDR2 SYDVKM come from the germline V gene. Trimming removed 6 bases at V and 1 base at J, with 15 bases between. The CDR3 nucleotides are TGTGCCAGCAGCCCACCCGGGGGTCAGAACACTGAAGCTTTCTTT. Translating gives CASSPPGGQNTEAFF.

This clone was found once. The V gene is TRBV4-3, the J gene TRBJ2-7, with 11 bases lining up with TRBD2. This CDR3 is built from 15 residues. Germline V CDR1 and CDR2: LGHNA, YSLEER. J lost 3 bases, V lost 4 bases, and 5 bases had no gene match. The DNA of the CDR3 is TGCGCCAGCAGCCTTAGCGGGAGGGCCGACTACGAGCAGTACTTC. Protein: CASSLSGRADYEQYF.

This chain connects TRBV5-4 to TRBJ2-7; maybe TRBD2 (6 bases). The germline V and J ends were trimmed by 4 bases and 6 bases, with 20 bases remaining between them. Germline-derived CDR1 and CDR2 are SGHNT and YYREEE (reference sequence). There are 15 residues in the CDR3. This CDR3 reads CASSRQSGQHLEQYF. Written as DNA, the CDR3 is TGTGCCAGCAGCCGTCAAAGCGGGCAACATCTCGAGCAGTACTTC.

The chain recombines TRBV10-3 with TRBJ1-2; D ambiguous. CDR1 is ENHRY, CDR2 SYGVKD, per germline. The CDR3 sequence is 13 residues long. V lost 2 bases, J lost 4 bases, and 8 bases lay in between. The CDR3 DNA reads as TGTGCCATCAGTGAGAATCAGCCCTATGGCTACACCTTC. Translation gives CAISENQPYGYTF.

The chain employs TRBV27 and TRBJ2-1, with 9 bases that match TRBD2. CDR1 and CDR2 (germline): MNHEY, SMNVEV (reference sequence). V shed 5 bases, J shed 0 bases, and the junction held 8 bases outside the gene matches. The CDR3 is 17 amino acids. In nucleotides, the CDR3 is TGTGCCAGCAGTCGAGGACTAGCGAGGTCCTCCTACAATGAGCAGTTCTTC. Its translation: CASSRGLARSSYNEQFF.

Only a few counts were recorded for this clone. This chain uses TRBV18 with TRBJ1-1; a weak D match, TRBD1 (5 bases). The V end was cut by 6 bases, the J end by 1 base, with 12 bases between. The CDR3 is 14 amino acids. Germline V gene sequence: CDR1 KGHSH, CDR2 LQKENI. DNA for the CDR3: TGTGCCAGCTCGCTGTCCGGGGCGAACACTGAAGCTTTCTTT. Translating gives CASSLSGANTEAFF.

The J gene is TRBJ2-1, the V gene TRBV28, with D unclear. Germline loops: CDR1 MDHEN, CDR2 SYDVKM. V was trimmed by 1 base and J by 10 bases, leaving 14 bases between them. The CDR3 covers 14 residues. CDR3 sequence: CASSLFAQTYEQFF. DNA of the CDR3: TGTGCCAGCAGTTTATTTGCCCAGACTTACGAGCAGTTCTTC.

This clone appeared a few times. This sequence joins TRBV6-5 and TRBJ1-1; 9 nucleotides agree with TRBD1. CDR3 length equals 14 residues. The V gene's germline CDR1 is MNHEY and CDR2 SVGAGI. Trimming took 5 bases from V and 6 from J; bases not matched to a gene: 7. The CDR3 protein is CASSNTGGWAEAFF. CDR3 nucleotide sequence: TGTGCCAGCAGTAATACAGGGGGCTGGGCTGAAGCTTTCTTT.